This T cell receptor beta chain was captured by sequencing in a study of blood T cell repertoires in COVID-19. On the study more broadly: Samples representing acute and convalescent COVID-19 were sourced from the United States, Italy and Spain. Nucleic acid was either cDNA or gDNA, and it came from T cells, B-cell-depleted T cells, or PBMCs.

Germline loops: CDR1 LGHDT, CDR2 YNNKEL (reference sequence). V was pared by 4 bases and J by 3 bases, with 15 bases between. The CDR3 contains 15 residues. The data were produced by immunoSEQ multiplex PCR, yet TCRdb's version contains in-frame clones alone and is incomplete. The sample lists about 380,000 clones; approximately 77% were seen once. The source is a human donor with acute or convalescent COVID-19. The donor label of this sample is uncertain. The sequencing input was peripheral blood. This sequence joins TRBV3-1 (or the pseudogene TRBV3-2) and TRBJ1-1; D is unresolved. This CDR3 is CASSPHQARDTEAFF. The DNA for the CDR3 is TGTGCCAGCAGCCCCCATCAGGCGAGGGACACTGAAGCTTTCTTT.